These T cell receptor beta chains were read from a single sample in a study of cytomegalovirus exposure and HLA in healthy donors. Here immunoSEQ multiplex PCR was the method, and the copy in TCRdb shows in-frame clones only, minus some. The repertoire holds over 110,000 clones, with approximately 78% as singletons. The specimen sequenced was PBMCs. The receptors were gathered from a woman aged 18-30 years in good health and CMV-seropositive. CDR3s include the opening cysteine and the closing phenylalanine or tryptophan. A D gene is named only where the DNA matches it firmly. Where a row states a size, it is once, few, many or the class of an expanded clone; other rows omit it.

TRBJ1-2 | TRBD1 | NA | TRBV5-5 | CASSLSRGRSYGYTF | TGTGCCAGCAGCTTGAGCAGGGGGCGCAGCTATGGCTACACCTTC
TRBJ1-6 | NA | few | TRBV27 | CASSSNNSPLHF | TGTGCCAGCAGTTCCAATAATTCACCCCTCCACTTT
TRBJ1-5 | NA | once | TRBV7-8 | CASSHHLDRNNQPQHF | TGTGCCAGCAGCCACCATCTTGACAGAAACAATCAGCCCCAGCATTTT
TRBJ1-5 | TRBD1 | NA | TRBV6-9 | CAKEDRVNQPQHF | TGTGCCAAGGAAGACAGGGTGAATCAGCCCCAGCATTTT
TRBJ2-3 | TRBD2 | NA | TRBV15 | CATSDPTSGGPSRNTQYF | TGTGCCACCAGCGACCCGACTAGCGGGGGCCCTAGTCGTAATACGCAGTATTTT
TRBJ1-1 | TRBD1 | few | TRBV30 | CASGQGGGTEAFF | TGTGCATCGGGACAGGGAGGTGGCACTGAAGCTTTCTTT
TRBJ2-7 | TRBD1 | NA | TRBV10-1 | CASSDPGQGHYEQYF | TGCGCCAGCAGCGATCCGGGACAGGGTCACTACGAGCAGTACTTC
TRBJ1-6 | TRBD1 | NA | TRBV4-1 | CASSQVGDRGESPLHF | TGCGCCAGCAGCCAAGTAGGAGACAGGGGAGAATCACCCCTCCACTTT
TRBJ2-1 | NA | NA | TRBV6-5 | CASIKGLNQGDEQFF | TGTGCCAGCATCAAGGGGCTTAATCAGGGTGATGAGCAGTTCTTC
TRBJ2-1 | TRBD2 | NA | TRBV6-6 | CASRTSGGADEQFF | TGTGCCAGCAGAACTAGCGGGGGGGCGGATGAGCAGTTCTTC
TRBJ1-4 | NA | NA | TRBV7-9 | CASSLVRPGGEKLFF | TGTGCCAGCAGCTTAGTTCGGCCGGGAGGTGAAAAACTGTTTTTT
TRBJ1-1 | NA | few | TRBV6-5 | CASSYSTEIEAFF | TGTGCCAGCAGTTACTCGACAGAAATTGAAGCTTTCTTT
TRBJ1-4 | NA | few | TRBV5-5 | CASSWGDRTTNEKLFF | TGTGCCAGCAGCTGGGGGGACCGAACAACTAATGAAAAACTGTTTTTT
TRBJ1-2 | NA | NA | TRBV7-2 | CASSTGAAGGYGYTF | TGTGCCAGTTCGACGGGGGCAGCGGGAGGCTATGGCTACACCTTC
TRBJ2-5 | TRBD1 | NA | TRBV29-1 | CSVDRGVLGETQYF | TGCAGCGTGGACAGGGGGGTTTTAGGAGAGACCCAGTACTTC
TRBJ1-1 | TRBD1 | NA | TRBV6-4 | CASSETGEDTEAFF | TGTGCCAGCAGTGAAACAGGGGAAGACACTGAAGCTTTCTTT
TRBJ2-1 | NA | NA | TRBV25-1 | CASSESRHEQFF | TGTGCCAGCAGCGAATCTAGGCATGAGCAGTTCTTC
TRBJ2-1 | NA | NA | TRBV5-1 | CASSLGLAASYNEQFF | TGCGCCAGCAGCTTGGGGTTAGCGGCTTCCTACAATGAGCAGTTCTTC
TRBJ2-7 | TRBD2 | NA | TRBV7-6 | CASSQGTSSYEQYF | TGTGCCAGCAGCCAAGGGACTAGTTCCTACGAGCAGTACTTC
TRBJ1-5 | NA | few | TRBV6-5 | CASSEEDSVRPQHF | TGTGCCAGCAGTGAAGAGGATTCAGTGAGGCCCCAGCATTTT
TRBJ2-7 | NA | NA | TRBV7-2 | CASSLVGAGLDEQYF | TGTGCCAGCAGCTTAGTGGGGGCAGGCCTCGACGAGCAGTACTTC
TRBJ1-3 | NA | NA | TRBV6-5 | CASSYGGSFSGNTIYF | TGTGCCAGCAGTTACGGGGGGAGTTTCTCTGGAAACACCATATATTTT
TRBJ1-1 | NA | NA | TRBV7-9 | CASSSTTGDMNTEAFF | TGTGCCAGCAGCTCCACGACGGGAGACATGAACACTGAAGCTTTCTTT
TRBJ2-1 | NA | NA | TRBV29-1 | CSVEGAVGRSSEQFF | TGCAGCGTTGAGGGGGCGGTCGGCAGGTCAAGTGAGCAGTTCTTC
TRBJ2-7 | NA | few | TRBV2 | CASSKLFEQYF | TGTGCCAGCAGTAAATTATTCGAGCAGTACTTC
TRBJ1-5 | NA | NA | TRBV6-1 | CASSSDKFSNQPQHF | TGTGCCAGCAGTTCGGACAAATTTAGCAATCAGCCCCAGCATTTT
TRBJ2-3 | NA | NA | TRBV27 | CASSPLTSWDTQYF | TGTGCCAGCAGTCCTTTGACTAGTTGGGATACGCAGTATTTT
TRBJ2-1 | NA | NA | TRBV7-9 | CASSQTLGGAYNEQFF | TGTGCCAGCAGTCAAACTCTTGGGGGGGCGTACAATGAGCAGTTCTTC
TRBJ2-7 | TRBD1 | once | TRBV10-3 | CAISESGQGGDEQYF | TGTGCCATCAGTGAGTCGGGACAGGGGGGGGACGAGCAGTACTTC
TRBJ2-7 | TRBD1 | NA | TRBV5-5 | CASSLQQGNPYEQYF | TGTGCCAGCAGCTTGCAACAGGGGAATCCCTACGAGCAGTACTTC
TRBJ2-2 | TRBD2 | NA | TRBV27 | CASRPAGGPGGELFF | TGTGCCAGCAGACCAGCGGGGGGGCCCGGCGGGGAGCTGTTTTTT
TRBJ1-4 | NA | NA | TRBV19 | CASSRWQAEKLFF | TGTGCCAGTAGTAGGTGGCAGGCTGAAAAACTGTTTTTT
TRBJ1-1 | TRBD1 | NA | TRBV5-6 | CASSLGGADTEAFF | TGTGCCAGCAGCTTAGGGGGCGCGGACACTGAAGCTTTCTTT
TRBJ2-5 | TRBD2 | NA | TRBV30 | CAWSLGGGSQETQYF | TGTGCCTGGAGTTTGGGCGGGGGGTCACAAGAGACCCAGTACTTC
TRBJ1-5 | NA | NA | TRBV7-2 | CASSSQGNQPQHF | TGTGCCAGCAGCTCTCAGGGCAATCAGCCCCAGCATTTT
TRBJ1-1 | NA | NA | TRBV19 | CASSLLLETNTEAFF | TGTGCCAGTAGTTTATTGCTGGAGACGAACACTGAAGCTTTCTTT
TRBJ2-7 | TRBD1 | NA | TRBV7-9 | CASSLGDRASNEQYF | TGTGCCAGCAGCTTAGGTGACAGGGCATCCAACGAGCAGTACTTC
TRBJ2-3 | TRBD2 | NA | TRBV7-6 | CASSLASSGGPTDTQYF | TGTGCCAGCAGCTTAGCGAGCAGCGGGGGGCCAACAGATACGCAGTATTTT
TRBJ1-3 | TRBD1 | NA | TRBV30 | CAWSVHGTARNTIYF | TGTGCCTGGAGTGTACACGGGACAGCCAGAAACACCATATATTTT
TRBJ2-7 | NA | NA | TRBV18 | CASSPQAGWNEQYF | TGTGCCAGCTCCCCCCAGGCAGGGTGGAACGAGCAGTACTTC
TRBJ1-2 | NA | NA | TRBV19 | CASSNGQHYGYTF | TGTGCCAGTAGTAACGGACAGCACTATGGCTACACCTTC
TRBJ2-7 | TRBD2 | few | TRBV4-2 | CASSQDLLAGGDSYEQYF | TGTGCCAGCAGCCAAGATCTGCTAGCGGGGGGGGACTCCTACGAGCAGTACTTC
TRBJ2-5 | NA | NA | TRBV9 | CASSDGLFQETQYF | TGTGCCAGCAGCGATGGACTGTTCCAAGAGACCCAGTACTTC
TRBJ2-3 | TRBD2 | NA | TRBV7-9 | CASSLEGGGAGGRNTQYF | TGTGCCAGCAGCTTAGAAGGGGGTGGGGCGGGGGGGCGGAATACGCAGTATTTT
TRBJ1-1 | TRBD1 | NA | TRBV5-1 | CASSLNGQGPINTEAFF | TGCGCCAGCAGCTTGAACGGACAGGGGCCAATAAACACTGAAGCTTTCTTT
TRBJ1-3 | NA | NA | TRBV10-3 | CATGEQTGNTIYF | TGTGCCACGGGGGAACAGACTGGAAACACCATATATTTT
TRBJ1-2 | TRBD1 | NA | TRBV5-1 | CASSLGTGGRDGYTF | TGCGCCAGCAGCCTCGGGACAGGGGGTAGGGATGGCTACACCTTC
TRBJ2-7 | NA | NA | TRBV7-2 | CASSTSTDSYEQYF | TGTGCCAGCAGCACTAGCACAGACTCCTACGAGCAGTACTTC
TRBJ1-6 | NA | NA | TRBV7-9 | CASSLGTGGSYNSPLHF | TGTGCCAGCTCCCTCGGAACGGGGGGGTCCTATAATTCACCCCTCCACTTT
TRBJ1-1 | TRBD1 | once | TRBV6-1 | CASSEPDRVNTEAFF | TGTGCCAGCAGTGAACCAGACAGGGTCAACACTGAAGCTTTCTTT
TRBJ1-6 | TRBD1 | NA | TRBV4-1 | CASSQDMGQIRNSPLHF | TGCGCCAGCAGCCAAGATATGGGACAGATAAGGAATTCACCCCTCCACTTT